This T cell receptor beta chain was found in a study of T cells in Graves' hyperthyroidism and ophthalmopathy. The CDR3 contains 14 residues. Per germline, CDR1 ENHRY and CDR2 SYGVKD. Trimming took off 7 bases at V and 0 bases at J, with 12 bases between the two ends. The study, taken as a whole, reports: A model built on 13 V-J features separated ophthalmopathy from stable hyperthyroidism. For ophthalmopathy, model prediction preceded onset by a median about 6.2 months.

With regard to this clonotype: Its matching antigen is unknown.

Researchers defined stable Graves' hyperthyroidism as no ophthalmopathy progression within 18 months. The diagnoses drew upon clinical symptoms, serum thyroxine and TRAb, thyroid ultrasound and orbital computed tomography. Template material for amplifying TCR beta CDR3 regions consisted of RNA transcripts. The HTBI primer set served for first-round RT-PCR of the TCR CDR3. From the multiplex PCR reads, TCRdb called clonotypes with MiXCR, one entry per CDR3 protein. The sample shows about 98,000 distinct CDR3 sequences, approximately 42% of them seen only once. The rearrangement joins TRBV10-3 to TRBJ1-1, with D possibly being TRBD1 (5 bases). This clonotype was obtained from a woman in her thirties with Graves' hyperthyroidism. What was sequenced was peripheral blood or thyroid tissue (not recorded which). CDR3 coding DNA: TGTGCCATCAAGTTGACAGATATGAACACTGAAGCTTTCTTT. Translating it yields CAIKLTDMNTEAFF.